This record concerns one T cell receptor (beta chain) sequence. Which antigen it targets is not known. Per-base qualities were not stored, and no clone one base away is much larger. In Seattle, one collaborating source enrolled patients while the infection was active and tracked those patients longitudinally over the course of disease. Whole blood was collected in K2EDTA tubes by collaborating institutions according to the institutions' own protocols. For TCRbeta analysis, collaborator samples were shipped as frozen whole blood, as isolated PBMCs, or as DNA extracted from either sample type. Taken from cysteine to phenylalanine, the CDR3 has 11 residues. Left in the record is the CDR3 DNA by itself, 33 bases read in frame from the first base. The germline V and J ends show losses of 5 bases and 8 bases respectively, and no gene match explains 2 bases of the junction. CDR1 and CDR2, per the germline V gene (reference sequence), are LNHDA and SQIVND.

The data were obtained in a study of blood T cell repertoires in COVID-19 (dated by TCRdb to the early 2020s). As for the study more broadly: Collaborator samples came from the United States, Italy and Spain and covered acute and convalescent phases of COVID-19. The material from the prospective study consisted of cDNA or gDNA derived from T cells, B-cell-depleted T cells, or PBMCs. The sample metadata nearly always contained a de-identified subject ID, COVID-19 status, age in years and sex. Where available, HLA class I and class II types were obtained from metadata supplied by the sample provider rather than from assay-based typing. The repertoires were made available in a free public database intended to serve as a resource for research on the immune response to SARS-CoV-2. Samples came from the ongoing ImmuneRACE study (first 160 participants) plus 1,254 subjects from 6 global collaborators. The dataset comprised deeply sampled blood TCRbeta repertoires from subjects exposed to, actively infected with, or recovered from COVID-19.

The immunoSEQ Assay, a bias-controlled multiplex PCR, was used to amplify TCRbeta CDR3 regions from genomic DNA. The paper's processing steps were these. Nucleated cell counts per sample were estimated from amplification of reference gene primers within the assay. To quantify the absolute abundance of each unique TCRbeta CDR3 rearrangement, sequence reads were collapsed and filtered. For each sample, productive Simpson clonality was calculated as the square root of Simpson's diversity index across productive rearrangements. Drawn from immuneACCESS, this table holds only the in-frame rearrangements with V and J called that TCRdb kept. Clones are partly lost; checked studies trace under half to an unresolved V gene and leave the rest unexplained. V, J and clone size derive from that table, while D and trimming were established from the DNA sequence. The sample table holds roughly 200,000 clones, of which approximately 88% were seen once. The top ten constitute around 7% of the sample.

Broader findings and caveats from the paper: The quantity of clinical and demographic metadata differed by source and by participant and was supplied without curation.

This clonotype was sampled from a woman in her thirties or forties with COVID-19, enrolled during active disease. The sample consisted of peripheral blood. The sequence joins TRBV19 to TRBJ1-1, with 7 junctional bases fitting TRBD1. CDR3 region: CASSWGQEAFF. The sequenced DNA is TGTGCCAGTAGTTGGGGACAGGAAGCTTTCTTT.